The T cell receptor beta chain described here comes from a study of OX40 agonist ivuxolimab in advanced cancers. This clone was found once. Generated by immunoSEQ multiplex PCR, the TCRdb table keeps only in-frame clones and is missing some. This sample has about 19,000 clones, with around 80% found just once. Sample: CD4+ or CD8+ T cells sorted from blood, taken in a trial of the OX40 agonist ivuxolimab. This receptor was obtained from an adult with an advanced solid tumor such as melanoma, head and neck, liver or kidney cancer.

CDR3 in amino acids: CAWSPRGEGDTEAFF. CDR3 nucleotide sequence: TGTGCCTGGAGTCCGCGGGGGGAGGGGGACACTGAAGCTTTCTTT. The chain carries TRBV30 and TRBJ1-1, with D perhaps TRBD1 (6 bases). The CDR3 is 15 residues long. V dropped 2 bases and J dropped 3 bases, with 16 bases sitting between them. Germline-derived CDR1 and CDR2 are GTSNPN and SVGIG (reference sequence).